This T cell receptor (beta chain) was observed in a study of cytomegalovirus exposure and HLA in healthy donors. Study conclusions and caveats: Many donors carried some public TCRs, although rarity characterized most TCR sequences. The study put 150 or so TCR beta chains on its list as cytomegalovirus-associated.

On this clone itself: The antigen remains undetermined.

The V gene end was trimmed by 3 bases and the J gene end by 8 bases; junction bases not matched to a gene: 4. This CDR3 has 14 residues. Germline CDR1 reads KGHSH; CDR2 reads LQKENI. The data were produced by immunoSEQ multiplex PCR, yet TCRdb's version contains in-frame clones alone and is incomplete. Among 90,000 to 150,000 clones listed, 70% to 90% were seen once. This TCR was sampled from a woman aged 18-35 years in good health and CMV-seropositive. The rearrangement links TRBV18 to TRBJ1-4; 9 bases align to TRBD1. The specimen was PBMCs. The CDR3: CASSPGTGPEKLFF. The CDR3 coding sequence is TGTGCCAGCTCACCCGGGACAGGGCCCGAAAAACTGTTTTTT.